What follows describes a single TCR beta chain. This sample was included in a study of blood T cell repertoires in COVID-19. Study details: Donors in the United States, Italy and Spain gave samples during acute or convalescent COVID-19. T cells, B-cell-depleted T cells, or PBMCs provided the cDNA or gDNA that served as material.

Clones were sequenced by immunoSEQ multiplex PCR, and TCRdb holds only the in-frame ones, with some missing. The profile shows 140,000 to 150,000 clones, around 73% of them singletons. Germline V gene sequence: CDR1 SGHRS, CDR2 YFSETQ. The CDR3 totals 15 residues. The J segment lost 1 base and the V segment lost 4 bases, leaving 7 bases of the junction unmatched. This clonotype was obtained from a woman between 45 and 65 years old who had recovered from COVID-19. The sequencing sample was made of PBMCs or T cells enriched from blood (not recorded which). The chain carries TRBV5-1 and TRBJ1-1, with 7 positions matching TRBD1. This CDR3 is CASSTGGTANTEAFF. For the CDR3, the DNA is TGCGCCAGCAGCACGGGGGGGACAGCGAACACTGAAGCTTTCTTT.